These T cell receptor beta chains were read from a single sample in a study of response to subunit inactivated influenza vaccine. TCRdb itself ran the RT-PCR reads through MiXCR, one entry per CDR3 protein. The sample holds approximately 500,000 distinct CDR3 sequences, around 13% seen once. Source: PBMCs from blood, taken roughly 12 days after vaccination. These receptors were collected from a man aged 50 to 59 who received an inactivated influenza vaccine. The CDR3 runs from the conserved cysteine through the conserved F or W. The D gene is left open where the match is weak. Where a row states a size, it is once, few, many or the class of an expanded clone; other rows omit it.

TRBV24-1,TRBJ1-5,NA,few,CATSDKGDGPNSNQPQHF,TGTGCCACCAGTGATAAGGGAGACGGGCCTAATAGCAATCAGCCCCAGCATTTT
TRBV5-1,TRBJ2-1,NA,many,CASSSGGAVEQFF,TGCGCCAGCAGCTCGGGTGGGGCGGTTGAGCAGTTCTTC
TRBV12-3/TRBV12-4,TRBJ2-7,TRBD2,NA,CASRPNPSGSSYEQYF,TGTGCCAGCAGGCCCAACCCTAGCGGATCCTCCTACGAGCAGTACTTC
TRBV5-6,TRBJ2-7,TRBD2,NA,CASSFASGNNEQYF,TGTGCCAGCAGCTTCGCTAGCGGGAACAACGAGCAGTACTTC
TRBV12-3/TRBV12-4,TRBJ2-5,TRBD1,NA,CASSRTGSPETQYF,TGTGCCAGCAGCCGGACAGGGTCCCCAGAGACCCAGTACTTC
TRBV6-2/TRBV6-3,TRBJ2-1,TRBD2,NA,CASSYGVAGVNEQFF,TGTGCCAGCAGTTACGGAGTAGCGGGGGTGAATGAGCAGTTCTTC
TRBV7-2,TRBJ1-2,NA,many,CASSFLISEPGLGYTF,TGTGCCAGCAGCTTTTTGATATCGGAGCCGGGACTAGGCTACACCTTC
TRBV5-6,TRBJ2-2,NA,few,CASSLVAAPMPAGELFF,TGTGCCAGCAGCTTGGTCGCGGCCCCCATGCCCGCCGGGGAGCTGTTTTTT
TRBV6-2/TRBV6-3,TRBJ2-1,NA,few,CASTAGSKGLWQFF,TGTGCCAGCACCGCGGGGTCTAAGGGCCTTTGGCAGTTCTTC
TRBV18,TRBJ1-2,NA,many,CASSPQGANYGYTF,TGTGCCAGCTCACCACAGGGAGCTAACTATGGCTACACCTTC
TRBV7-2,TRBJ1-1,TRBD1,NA,CASSRDRLEAFF,TGTGCCAGCAGCCGGGACAGACTTGAAGCTTTCTTT
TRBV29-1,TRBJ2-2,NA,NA,CSVEDGNTGELFF,TGCAGCGTTGAGGACGGGAACACCGGGGAGCTGTTTTTT
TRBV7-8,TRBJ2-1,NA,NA,CASSLVSSGHNEQFF,TGTGCCAGCAGCTTAGTTAGCAGCGGGCACAATGAGCAGTTCTTC
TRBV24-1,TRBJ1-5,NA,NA,CATNGGYNQPQHF,TGTGCCACCAATGGGGGATATAATCAGCCCCAGCATTTT
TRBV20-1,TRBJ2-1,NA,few,CSARDLVGYRDEQFF,TGCAGTGCTAGAGATCTGGTCGGCTACCGCGATGAGCAGTTCTTC
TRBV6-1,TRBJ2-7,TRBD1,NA,CASSRYGTGGYEQYF,TGTGCCAGCAGCCGCTATGGGACAGGGGGATACGAGCAGTACTTC
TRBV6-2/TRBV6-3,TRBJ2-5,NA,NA,CASSWRQETQYF,TGTGCCAGCAGTTGGAGACAAGAGACCCAGTACTTC
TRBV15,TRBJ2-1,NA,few,CATSRGGGRETGEQFF,TGTGCCACCAGCAGAGGGGGGGGGCGGGAGACAGGTGAGCAGTTCTTC
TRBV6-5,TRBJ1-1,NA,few,CASRSLGTEAFF,TGTGCCAGCAGGTCACTGGGCACTGAAGCTTTCTTT
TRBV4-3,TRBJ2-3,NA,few,CASSQGSGYSGDTQYF,TGCGCCAGCAGCCAAGGATCGGGTTACTCCGGGGATACGCAGTATTTT
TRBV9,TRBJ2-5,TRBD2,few,CASSVTSGGARETQYF,TGTGCCAGCAGCGTGACTAGCGGGGGGGCCAGAGAGACCCAGTACTTC
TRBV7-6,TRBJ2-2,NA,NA,CASRNPRRNGELFF,TGTGCCAGCAGAAACCCCCGACGGAACGGGGAGCTGTTTTTT
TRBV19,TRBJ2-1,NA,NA,CASRAGMEGNEQFF,TGTGCCAGTAGAGCAGGGATGGAAGGCAATGAGCAGTTCTTC
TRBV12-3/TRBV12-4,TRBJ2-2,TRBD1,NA,CASRENYRGPGELFF,TGTGCCAGCAGGGAAAATTACAGGGGACCCGGGGAGCTGTTTTTT
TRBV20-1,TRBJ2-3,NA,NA,CSARVPGFSTDTQYF,TGCAGTGCTAGAGTTCCGGGCTTCAGCACAGATACGCAGTATTTT
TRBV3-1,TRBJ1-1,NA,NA,CASSQGEGVAFF,TGTGCCAGCAGCCAGGGAGAAGGAGTCGCTTTCTTT
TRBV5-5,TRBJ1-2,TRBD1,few,CASSATGFNGYTF,TGTGCCAGCAGCGCGACAGGGTTTAATGGCTACACCTTC
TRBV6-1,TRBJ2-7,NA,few,CASSDRKQVIPYEQYF,TGTGCCAGCAGCGATCGGAAACAGGTGATCCCCTACGAGCAGTACTTC
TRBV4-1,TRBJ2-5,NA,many,CASSQPDREGETQYF,TGCGCCAGCAGCCAACCTGACAGGGAGGGAGAGACCCAGTACTTC
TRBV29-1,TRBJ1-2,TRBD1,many,CSVGQGARGYTF,TGCAGCGTTGGACAGGGGGCCCGTGGCTACACCTTC
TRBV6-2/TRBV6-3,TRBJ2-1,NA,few,CASRQGRINEQFF,TGTGCCAGCAGGCAGGGACGTATCAATGAGCAGTTCTTC
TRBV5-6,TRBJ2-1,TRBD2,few,CASSWETSGRMNEQFF,TGTGCCAGCAGCTGGGAGACTAGCGGGAGGATGAATGAGCAGTTCTTC
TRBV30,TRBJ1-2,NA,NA,CAWTRTVSNYGYTF,TGTGCCTGGACCAGGACAGTATCTAACTATGGCTACACCTTC
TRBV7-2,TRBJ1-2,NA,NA,CASSLTPGRDGYTF,TGTGCCAGCAGCTTGACGCCGGGACGGGATGGCTACACCTTC
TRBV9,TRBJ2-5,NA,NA,CASSVDPTGWGETQYF,TGTGCCAGCAGCGTAGATCCCACAGGGTGGGGCGAGACCCAGTACTTC